Sequencing of this TCR beta chain was carried out in a study of OX40 agonist ivuxolimab in advanced cancers. Across the whole study: The study treated patients with ivuxolimab, an agonistic anti-OX40 (CD134) antibody.

The CDR3 runs 16 residues. Germline lookup yields CDR1 SGHRS and CDR2 YFSETQ. Trimming left V 0 bases short and J 4 bases short, with 16 bases between. Study-level points and caveats: Average numbers of expanded clones were greater in CD8+ T cells than in CD4+.

Comment on this clone: What it binds is not known.

TCRdb's table, derived via immunoSEQ multiplex PCR, lists solely in-frame clones and lacks some. The sample shows 62,000 or so clones, approximately 80% of them seen only once. The J gene is TRBJ2-5, the V gene TRBV5-1; D is possibly TRBD2 (7 bases). The receptor comes from an adult with an advanced solid tumor such as melanoma, head and neck, liver or kidney cancer. Sequenced here: CD4+ or CD8+ T cells sorted from blood, sampled in a trial of the OX40 agonist ivuxolimab. The CDR3 coding sequence is TGCGCCAGCAGCTTGGAGAGGGGGGACTACCTAGAGACCCAGTACTTC. Translation: CASSLERGDYLETQYF. Full variable domain (missing parts from reference TRBV5-1 and TRBJ2-5): KAGVTQTPRYLIKTRGQQVTLSCSPISGHRSVSWYQQTPGQGLQFLFEYFSETQRNKGNFPGRFSGRQFSNSRSEMNVSTLELGDSALYLCASSLERGDYLETQYFGPGTRLLVL.